This entry lists 21 T cell receptor beta chains sequenced from one sample in a study of shared clonotypes between healthy human individuals. Assay used: immunoSEQ multiplex PCR; TCRdb lists only in-frame clones, some missing. In the table there are 2 million to 3 million clones, under 95% of which are singletons. Sequencing was done on a sample of naive CD4+ T cells from PBMCs. The subset: CD45RA+ positively selected. The source of these receptors is a young man in good health. Some clones in this sample may be carry-over from other donors' samples.

The chain uses TRBV4-1 and TRBJ2-7, with TRBD1 identical over 7 bases. J was trimmed by 1 base and V by 0 bases; bases with no gene match: 3. This CDR3 contains 15 residues. Germline lookup yields CDR1 MGHRA and CDR2 YSYEKL. Here the CDR3 reads CASSQEGQPSYEQYF. DNA of the CDR3: TGCGCCAGCAGCCAAGAGGGACAGCCATCCTACGAGCAGTACTTC.

The chain employs TRBV11-2 and TRBJ2-7; 8 bases line up with TRBD1. The germline V gene has CDR1 SGHAT and CDR2 FQNNGV. The V gene end was trimmed by 4 bases and the J gene end by 3 bases; junction bases not matched to a gene: 5. The CDR3 is made up of 14 amino acids. DNA of the CDR3: TGTGCCAGCAGCTCGGGACAGGCCAACTACGAGCAGTACTTC. This translates into CASSSGQANYEQYF.

The gene calls are TRBV4-1 and TRBJ2-1; the match to TRBD1 covers 8 bases. The germline CDR1 and CDR2 sequences are MGHRA and YSYEKL. This CDR3 has 17 residues. The ends lost 0 bases at V and 10 bases at J; junction bases unmatched: 14. The CDR3 DNA reads as TGCGCCAGCAGCCAAGAGTCATTCGGGACAGGTTCCGGGGAGCAGTTCTTC. Residues: CASSQESFGTGSGEQFF.

With respect to this clone: Other DNA sequences within the sample encode an identical CDR3. The rearrangement joins TRBV2 to TRBJ2-7; D ambiguous. The V end lost 6 bases, the J end lost 4 bases, and 7 bases lay between the germline ends. The germline CDR1 and CDR2 sequences are SNHLY and FYNNEI. This CDR3 region has 11 residues. CDR3 DNA: TGTGCCAGCAGGTCCGGGTACGAGCAGTACTTC. Protein sequence: CASRSGYEQYF. Full variable domain (remainder filled in from reference TRBV2 and TRBJ2-7): EPEVTQTPSHQVTQMGQEVILRCVPISNHLYFYWYRQILGQKVEFLVSFYNNEISEKSEIFDDQFSVERPDGSNFTLKIRSTKLEDSAMYFCASRSGYEQYFGPGTRLTVT.

Comments on this clone: The same CDR3 also results from other DNA sequences found in this sample. The chain couples TRBV27 to TRBJ2-7; TRBD1 matches at 10 bases. Trimming took 9 bases from V and 3 from J; bases not matched to a gene: 5. The CDR3 runs 13 residues. The V gene's germline CDR1 is MNHEY and CDR2 SMNVEV (reference sequence). DNA of the CDR3: TGTGCCAGTAGCCGGGACAGGGGCTACGAGCAGTACTTC. Its translation is CASSRDRGYEQYF.

V usage is TRBV6-5 and J usage is TRBJ2-3, with 8 bases matching TRBD1. Germline assignment: CDR1 MNHEY and CDR2 SVGAGI. V trimming: 7 bases; J trimming: 9 bases; junction bases outside the gene matches: 9. The length of the CDR3 is 13 residues. The CDR3 sequence is CASTPDRGRTQYF. The CDR3, as DNA: TGTGCCAGCACCCCAGACAGGGGACGAACGCAGTATTTT.

This chain joins TRBV28 and TRBJ2-1; D is perhaps TRBD1 (5 bases). CDR1 is MDHEN, CDR2 SYDVKM, per germline. Trimming pared 6 bases from V and 2 bases from J, leaving 14 bases between. This CDR3 spans 15 amino acids. CDR3 sequence (DNA): TGTGCCAGCAGCACGACAGTTCCCACCTACAATGAGCAGTTCTTC. It encodes CASSTTVPTYNEQFF. The full variable domain, its missing parts supplied by reference TRBV28 and TRBJ2-1, is DVKVTQSSRYLVKRTGEKVFLECVQDMDHENMFWYRQDPGLGLRLIYFSYDVKMKEKGDIPEGYSVSREKKERFSLILESASTNQTSMYLCASSTTVPTYNEQFFGPGTRLTVL.

The chain employs TRBV11-3 and TRBJ2-1, with no clear D. This CDR3 is 12 amino acids long. Germline CDR1 reads SGHNT; CDR2 reads YENEEA. V dropped 5 bases and J dropped 9 bases, with 11 bases sitting between them. The CDR3 sequence is CASSPAGSEQFF. The CDR3 DNA is TGTGCCAGCAGCCCGGCCGGTAGTGAGCAGTTCTTC.

J is TRBJ2-1 and V is TRBV2; the match to TRBD2 covers 7 bases. There are 15 residues in the CDR3. V gave up 4 bases and J gave up 4 bases; unmatched junction bases: 7. Germline CDR1 is SNHLY and CDR2 is FYNNEI. CDR3 DNA sequence: TGTGCCAGCAGTGGACGGCGGGAGCGGTACAATGAGCAGTTCTTC. Protein: CASSGRRERYNEQFF.

V and J are TRBV2 and TRBJ2-2, with D perhaps matching TRBD1 or TRBD2 (5 bases each). The CDR3 sequence is 14 residues long. V was cut by 8 bases and J by 3 bases, with 13 bases left in between. Germline V lookup: CDR1 SNHLY, CDR2 FYNNEI. The CDR3 protein is CASLVREYTGELFF. The CDR3 bases are TGTGCCAGCTTAGTCAGGGAGTACACCGGGGAGCTGTTTTTT.

The chain combines TRBV5-3 with TRBJ1-5, with 7 positions matching TRBD1. TRBV5-3 is filed as an ORF, its function uncertain. This CDR3 has 14 amino acids. The V gene end was trimmed by 4 bases and the J gene end by 6 bases; junction bases not matched to a gene: 7. Written as DNA, the CDR3 is TGTGCCAGAAGCCACCGACAGGGCGGTCAGCCCCAGCATTTT. As protein: CARSHRQGGQPQHF.

The chain links TRBV5-1 to TRBJ2-5; 7 bases fit TRBD2. This CDR3 spans 13 amino acids. The V gene end was trimmed by 3 bases and the J gene end by 4 bases; junction bases not matched to a gene: 3. Germline V gene sequence: CDR1 SGHRS, CDR2 YFSETQ. In DNA, the CDR3 is TGCGCCAGCAGCTGGGGGGAGGGAGAGACCCAGTACTTC. Translating it yields CASSWGEGETQYF.

The chain employs TRBV19 and TRBJ2-1; D unclear. With 8 bases removed from V and 5 bases from J, the gap between germline ends came to 7 bases. The CDR3 has 11 residues. Germline lookup yields CDR1 LNHDA and CDR2 SQIVND (reference sequence). The CDR3 coding sequence is TGTGCCAGTTCTAAGGACAATGAGCAGTTCTTC. Translation: CASSKDNEQFF.

V usage is TRBV9 and J usage is TRBJ2-2; D uncertain. Trimming took 0 bases from V and 1 from J, leaving 7 bases between them. Germline V lookup: CDR1 SGDLS, CDR2 YYNGEE. The CDR3 is 15 residues long. This CDR3 reads CASSVAPRNTGELFF. The CDR3 DNA is TGTGCCAGCAGCGTAGCTCCCCGGAACACCGGGGAGCTGTTTTTT.

The chain employs TRBV5-1 and TRBJ2-7, with 12 bases fitting TRBD1. Germline CDR1 reads SGHRS; CDR2 reads YFSETQ. CDR3 length equals 20 residues. V shed 4 bases, J shed 0 bases, and the junction held 17 bases outside the gene matches. The CDR3 DNA follows: TGCGCCAGCAGCACCTCCTCCGGGACAGGGGGCCTATCTTTCTCCTACGAGCAGTACTTC. The encoded protein is CASSTSSGTGGLSFSYEQYF.

V is TRBV28 and J is TRBJ1-2; D is unclear. Trimming stripped 5 bases from V and 0 bases from J, with 13 bases between. The germline gives CDR1 MDHEN, CDR2 SYDVKM. The CDR3 is 15 amino acids. Here the CDR3 reads CASSPALRANYGYTF. The CDR3 DNA is TGTGCCAGCAGTCCTGCCCTTCGTGCTAACTATGGCTACACCTTC.

The rearrangement joins TRBV5-1 to TRBJ2-1; D is uncertain. Germline values: CDR1 SGHRS, CDR2 YFSETQ. Deletions cut 0 bases from V and 7 bases from J, with 8 bases between. CDR3 length: 13 residues. The CDR3 protein is CASSLGVPNEQFF. CDR3 nucleotides: TGCGCCAGCAGCTTGGGGGTCCCTAATGAGCAGTTCTTC.

This clone was detected once. The J gene is TRBJ2-5, the V gene TRBV5-1; possible D gene TRBD1, 6 bases. CDR1 is SGHRS and CDR2 is YFSETQ in the germline V gene. The germline V and J ends were trimmed by 4 bases and 0 bases, with 13 bases remaining between them. This CDR3 has 15 amino acids. The CDR3 DNA reads as TGCGCCAGCAGCCTCGGACAGCTGTACCAAGAGACCCAGTACTTC. Translated, it gives CASSLGQLYQETQYF.

This clone was found a few times. The V gene is TRBV30, the J gene TRBJ1-4; maybe TRBD1 (5 bases). Germline V gene lookup returns CDR1 GTSNPN and CDR2 SVGIG (reference sequence). There are 12 residues in the CDR3. Trimming took 4 bases from V and 8 from J, leaving 11 bases between them. The CDR3, as DNA: TGTGCCTGGAACAGGCGGGACGAAAAACTGTTTTTT. This translates into CAWNRRDEKLFF.

Of note for this clone: At the DNA level, this CDR3 is encoded by other sequences in the same sample as well. The chain employs TRBV18 and TRBJ2-7; TRBD1 matches at 10 bases. V lost 1 base to trimming and J lost 4 bases; unmatched junction nucleotides: 4. Germline V gives CDR1 KGHSH, CDR2 LQKENI. This CDR3 contains 15 residues. The CDR3 is CASSPLRDRGYEQYF. CDR3 sequence (DNA): TGTGCCAGCTCACCACTCCGGGACAGGGGTTACGAGCAGTACTTC.

In its sample, this clone was seen once. This chain joins TRBV7-2 and TRBJ2-3, with 8 bases fitting TRBD2. In germline, CDR1 is SGHTA, CDR2 FQGNSA. The trim removed 5 bases at V and 6 bases at J, leaving 10 bases unmatched. This CDR3 has 15 amino acids. The CDR3 nucleotides are TGTGCCAGCAGCGTCTCTTGGACTAGCCTGGATACGCAGTATTTT. Translating gives CASSVSWTSLDTQYF.